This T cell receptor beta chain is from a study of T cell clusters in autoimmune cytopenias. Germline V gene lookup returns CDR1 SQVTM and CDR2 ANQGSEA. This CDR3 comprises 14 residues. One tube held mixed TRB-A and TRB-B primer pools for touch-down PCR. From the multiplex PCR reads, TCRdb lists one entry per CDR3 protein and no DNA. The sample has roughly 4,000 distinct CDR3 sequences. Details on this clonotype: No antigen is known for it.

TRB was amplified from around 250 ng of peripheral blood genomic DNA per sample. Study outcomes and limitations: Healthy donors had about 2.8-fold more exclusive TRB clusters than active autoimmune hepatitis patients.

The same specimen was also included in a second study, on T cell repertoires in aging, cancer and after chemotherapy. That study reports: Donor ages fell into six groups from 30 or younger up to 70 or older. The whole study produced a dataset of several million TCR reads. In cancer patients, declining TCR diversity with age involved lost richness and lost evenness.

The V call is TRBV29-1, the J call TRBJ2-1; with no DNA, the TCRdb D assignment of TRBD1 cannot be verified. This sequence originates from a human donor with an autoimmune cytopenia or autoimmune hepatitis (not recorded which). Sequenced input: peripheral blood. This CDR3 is CSVPQRSSYNEQFF.